This entry lists 14 T cell receptor beta chains sequenced from one sample in a study of human T cells and chemical hapten exposure. Specified time point: patch test 2, 6 weeks after DPC sensitization. Described treatment: therapeutic diphenylcyclopropenone sensitization with weekly scalp DPC. TCRdb reprocessed the RACE reads with MiXCR, giving one entry per CDR3 protein. This table has around 82,000 distinct CDR3 sequences, around 6.7% appearing once. Sequencing used whole blood, obtained in connection with sensitization to the hapten diphenylcyclopropenone (DPC). These receptors were taken from a woman in her 30s with alopecia areata. Some clones in this sample may be carry-over from other donors' samples.

The rearrangement uses TRBV19 and TRBJ1-1; D unclear. From germline, CDR1 is LNHDA and CDR2 SQIVND (reference sequence). This CDR3 comprises 13 residues. The V gene lost 4 bases and the J gene lost 6 bases, with 12 bases spanning the gap. CDR3 in DNA: TGTGCCAGTAGTACACTCCCACGGGCTGAAGCTTTCTTT. Translated: CASSTLPRAEAFF.

There are a few counts of this clonotype. This chain connects TRBV7-2 to TRBJ2-7; 8 bases align to TRBD1. V dropped 4 bases and J dropped 3; count of bases not matched to a gene: 8. The germline gives CDR1 SGHTA, CDR2 FQGNSA. This CDR3 has 15 amino acids. This CDR3 reads CASSSFGTGYYEQYF. CDR3 DNA sequence: TGTGCCAGCAGCTCCTTCGGGACAGGATACTACGAGCAGTACTTC.

This clonotype was counted ten times or more. This chain connects TRBV5-4 to TRBJ1-5, with D possibly TRBD1 on 5 matching bases. The CDR3 is 17 residues long. V lost 0 bases and J 4 bases, leaving 17 bases between the germline ends. Germline lookup yields CDR1 SGHNT and CDR2 YYREEE (reference sequence). The CDR3 spells CASSLEGAGKTNQPQHF. DNA for the CDR3: TGTGCCAGCAGCTTGGAAGGGGCAGGGAAGACAAATCAGCCCCAGCATTTT. The full variable domain, completed using reference TRBV5-4 and TRBJ1-5, is ETGVTQSPTHLIKTRGQQVTLRCSSQSGHNTVSWYQQALGQGPQFIFQYYREEENGRGNFPPRFSGLQFPNYSSELNVNALELDDSALYLCASSLEGAGKTNQPQHFGDGTRLSIL.

This clonotype was picked up many times. V gene TRBV2 combines with J gene TRBJ2-1; 9 nucleotides match TRBD2. The CDR3 has 17 residues. Germline CDR1 SNHLY, CDR2 FYNNEI. J gave up 4 bases and V 2 bases, and 9 bases lay outside the gene matches. DNA of the CDR3: TGTGCCAGCAGTGAAAGGGGGCTAGCGGGGTATTACAATGAGCAGTTCTTC. Protein product: CASSERGLAGYYNEQFF.

This clonotype came up many times. The chain recombines TRBV11-2 with TRBJ2-7; 8 bases map to TRBD1. In germline, CDR1 is SGHAT, CDR2 FQNNGV. The V segment lost 4 bases and the J segment 1 base; nucleotides outside the gene matches: 0. This CDR3 has 13 residues. CDR3 protein: CASSWDRSYEQYF. In DNA form, the CDR3 reads TGTGCCAGCAGCTGGGACAGGTCCTACGAGCAGTACTTC.

This clonotype was detected a few times. This chain connects TRBV6-5 to TRBJ1-6; D uncertain. The CDR3 is 16 residues long. Between the trimmed V and J ends, which lost 0 bases and 1 base, there was a span of 7 bases. The germline CDR1 and CDR2 sequences are MNHEY and SVGAGI. CDR3 loop: CASSYSYESYNSPLHF. The CDR3 bases are TGTGCCAGCAGTTACTCGTACGAATCCTATAATTCACCCCTCCACTTT.

This clonotype was seen ten or more times. This chain connects TRBV6-5 to TRBJ2-7; 9 positions agree with TRBD1. Germline V lookup: CDR1 MNHEY, CDR2 SVGAGI. CDR3 length equals 16 residues. With 6 bases clipped from V and 0 bases from J, the junction kept 9 bases outside the gene matches. The CDR3 spells CASSRQGGLSSYEQYF. In DNA form, the CDR3 reads TGTGCCAGCAGCCGACAGGGGGGCCTAAGCTCCTACGAGCAGTACTTC.

The rearrangement uses TRBV3-1 and TRBJ1-2; D unresolved. There are 17 residues in the CDR3. V lost 0 bases and J 0 bases, leaving 14 bases between the germline ends. Germline CDR1 reads LGHDT; CDR2 reads YNNKEL (reference sequence). DNA for the CDR3: TGTGCCAGCAGCCAAGATAGGGCCAGACGTTCTAACTATGGCTACACCTTC. Residues: CASSQDRARRSNYGYTF.

In this sample, this clonotype turned up many times. The chain links TRBV3-1 to TRBJ1-5; D is undetermined. The CDR3 contains 13 residues. Deletions cut 1 base from V and 2 bases from J, with 3 bases between. Germline loops: CDR1 LGHDT, CDR2 YNNKEL (reference sequence). The CDR3 protein is CASSQGRNQPQHF. DNA of the CDR3: TGTGCCAGCAGCCAAGGGCGCAATCAGCCCCAGCATTTT.

This clonotype has a count of ten or more. The genes are TRBV4-2 and TRBJ1-3; no clear D. V was clipped by 1 base and J by 0 bases, with 10 bases between them. The CDR3 runs to 16 residues. Germline V gene sequence: CDR1 LGHNA, CDR2 YNFKEQ. The CDR3 loop reads CASSQGIGSSGNTIYF. CDR3 in DNA: TGTGCCAGCAGCCAAGGAATTGGAAGCTCTGGAAACACCATATATTTT.

This clonotype showed up many times. The genes are TRBV24-1 and TRBJ2-3; 8 nucleotides align to TRBD2. The trim removed 5 bases at V and 2 bases at J, leaving 2 bases unmatched. Germline CDR1 reads KGHDR; CDR2 reads SFDVKD. CDR3 length: 14 amino acids. CDR3 amino acids: CATSVGGATDTQYF. In DNA, the CDR3 is TGTGCCACCAGTGTCGGGGGGGCCACAGATACGCAGTATTTT.

The sample holds a few counts of this clonotype. The chain recombines TRBV5-1 with TRBJ2-3, with 13 bases lining up with TRBD2. CDR1 and CDR2 (germline): SGHRS, YFSETQ. Trimming cost V 2 bases and J 6 bases; bases outside gene matches: 12. The CDR3 totals 18 residues. This CDR3 reads CASSLSGTSGAEGDTQYF. CDR3 bases: TGCGCCAGCAGCTTATCCGGGACTAGCGGGGCCGAGGGGGATACGCAGTATTTT.

This clonotype was seen only a few times. The chain couples TRBV20-1 to TRBJ2-2, with D possibly matching TRBD1 (5 bases). This CDR3 contains 15 residues. In germline, CDR1 is DFQATT, CDR2 SNEGSKA (reference sequence). With 1 base removed from V and 3 bases from J, the gap between germline ends came to 12 bases. The CDR3 sequence: CSARGATGYTGELFF. DNA for the CDR3: TGCAGTGCTAGAGGAGCCACAGGATACACCGGGGAGCTGTTTTTT.

There are a few counts of this clonotype. This chain joins TRBV20-1 and TRBJ2-5; a possible D gene is TRBD2 (6 bases). This CDR3 region has 14 residues. Germline CDR1 reads DFQATT; CDR2 reads SNEGSKA (reference sequence). Trimming pared 3 bases from V and 4 bases from J, leaving 15 bases between. The CDR3 region has the DNA TGCAGTGCTAGTTTCAGGGAGCGGGTAGAGACCCAGTACTTC. Amino acid sequence: CSASFRERVETQYF.